The 9 T cell receptor beta chains given below trace back to one sample, sequenced in a study of T cell repertoires in cytomegalovirus infection. MiXCR, applied by TCRdb to the reads, yields one record per CDR3 protein. The repertoire holds roughly 500,000 distinct CDR3 sequences, with about 39% as singletons. For these TCRs, the target antigens are not known. Sequenced here: cultured PBMCs, sampled from culture after CMV antigen stimulation. These receptors originate from a human donor in good health (CMV status not recorded). Some clones in this sample may be carry-over from other donors' samples.

This clonotype was counted ten times or more. This chain uses TRBV7-2 with TRBJ1-5; tentatively, D is TRBD1 (6 bases). Trimming took off 0 bases at V and 6 bases at J, with 15 bases between the two ends. CDR1 and CDR2 (germline): SGHTA, FQGNSA. This CDR3 has 16 amino acids. The CDR3 protein is CASSLAHLGAAQPQHF. CDR3 nucleotides: TGTGCCAGCAGCTTAGCGCACTTGGGGGCGGCTCAGCCCCAGCATTTT.

The chain couples TRBV12-3 or TRBV12-4 to TRBJ2-1, with TRBD1 as a possible D gene (5 bases). This CDR3 region has 15 residues. V lost 5 bases and J 6 bases, leaving 17 bases between the germline ends. DNA for the CDR3: TGTGCCAGCAGTCCAGGGATTCGGAAAAGCAATGAGCAGTTCTTC. It codes for CASSPGIRKSNEQFF.

This chain links TRBV19 with TRBJ2-3; the match to TRBD2 covers 7 bases. CDR3 length equals 15 residues. Germline CDR1 is LNHDA and CDR2 is SQIVND (reference sequence). The J segment lost 8 bases and the V segment lost 6 bases, leaving 14 bases of the junction unmatched. The CDR3 region has the DNA TGTGCCAGTAGGGATGGGGTGGCGGGGGAAGGTACGCAGTATTTT. The encoded protein is CASRDGVAGEGTQYF.

The chain has TRBV20-1 and TRBJ2-7; D is undetermined. CDR1 and CDR2 (germline): DFQATT, SNEGSKA (reference sequence). Trimming pared 6 bases from V and 3 bases from J, leaving 21 bases between. This CDR3 comprises 15 residues. The CDR3 region is CSATVPIRFGYEQYF. The CDR3 DNA is TGCAGTGCCACCGTCCCAATAAGGTTCGGCTACGAGCAGTACTTC.

This clonotype is a singleton in its sample. The rearrangement uses TRBV20-1 and TRBJ2-7, with 12 bases matching TRBD1. Germline V CDR1 and CDR2: DFQATT, SNEGSKA (reference sequence). The CDR3 length is 13 residues. V lost 6 bases to trimming and J lost 5 bases; unmatched junction nucleotides: 5. The CDR3: CSAPGQGANEQYF. The CDR3 DNA is TGCAGTGCCCCGGGACAGGGGGCCAACGAGCAGTACTTC.

J is TRBJ2-1 and V is TRBV3-1, with 9 positions matching TRBD2. Trimming took 3 bases from V and 5 from J; bases not matched to a gene: 14. Germline V gene lookup returns CDR1 LGHDT and CDR2 YNNKEL (reference sequence). This CDR3 comprises 18 residues. DNA of the CDR3: TGTGCCAGCAGCCAGGGGGGAGCCACTAGCGGGTTAAACAATGAGCAGTTCTTC. Translating it yields CASSQGGATSGLNNEQFF.

This chain uses TRBV7-2 with TRBJ2-7; D might be TRBD1 or TRBD2, each matching 6 bases. Trimming cost V 10 bases and J 3 bases, with 19 bases left between them. The CDR3 runs 14 residues. CDR1 is SGHTA, CDR2 FQGNSA, per germline. CDR3 protein: CATPPWRGDYEQYF. CDR3 in DNA: TGTGCCACCCCACCTTGGAGGGGGGACTACGAGCAGTACTTC. The whole variable domain, filled in from reference TRBV7-2 and TRBJ2-7, reads GAGVSQSPSNKVTEKGKDVELRCDPISGHTALYWYRQSLGQGLEFLIYFQGNSAPDKSGLPSDRFSAERTGGSVSTLTIQRTQQEDSAVYLCATPPWRGDYEQYFGPGTRLTVT.

CDR3 in amino acids: CASSPPRSAGGNQETQYF. The CDR3 DNA reads TGTGCCAGCAGCCCGCCCCGATCAGCGGGGGGCAACCAAGAGACCCAGTACTTC. The rearrangement joins TRBV28 to TRBJ2-5; 9 positions agree with TRBD2. V trimming: 6 bases; J trimming: 0 bases; junction bases outside the gene matches: 14. Germline V gene data show CDR1 as MDHEN and CDR2 as SYDVKM. The CDR3 has 18 amino acids.

The chain recombines TRBV18 with TRBJ1-1; D may be TRBD1 (6 bases). This CDR3 has 15 amino acids. Trimming removed 2 bases from V and 0 bases from J, with 10 bases in between. Per the germline V gene, CDR1 is KGHSH and CDR2 is LQKENI. CDR3 residues: CASSPGQWMNTEAFF. The CDR3 DNA reads as TGTGCCAGCTCACCAGGACAGTGGATGAACACTGAAGCTTTCTTT.